This T cell receptor beta chain derives from a study of T cell clones after liver transplantation. The CDR3 is 16 amino acids. The ends lost 1 base at V and 2 bases at J; junction bases unmatched: 7. Germline CDR1 LNHDA, CDR2 SQIVND (reference sequence). Sequencing used immunoSEQ multiplex PCR; TCRdb keeps in-frame clones, though not all of them. The sample shows more than 70,000 clones, over 65% of them seen only once. In this sample, this clone turned up a few times. This chain links TRBV19 with TRBJ2-5, with 7 bases lining up with TRBD1. The receptor's source is a human patient who received a liver transplant. Some T cells may be provided by the graft donor. Sequenced here: CD4+ T cells from blood, sampled at the 22-month timepoint. DNA for the CDR3: TGTGCCAGTAGTATAGTCATCCCAGGGGGTCAAGAGACCCAGTACTTC. Translation gives CASSIVIPGGQETQYF.